Shown below are 20 T cell receptor beta chains from a single sample sequenced in a study of blood T cell repertoires in COVID-19 (dated by TCRdb to about 2020). Receptor amplification or capture employed the immunoSEQ multiplex PCR assay. Imported from immuneACCESS, the table was reduced by TCRdb to in-frame sequences with V and J called. These copies leave out some clones; in studies compared against another copy, an unresolved V gene accounts for under half, and the cause of the remainder is not known. Recorded for this sample are some 50,000 clones; around nine tenths of them occurred a single time. 6.2% of the sample is in the top ten clones. Sequenced input: peripheral blood. These receptors were obtained from a man aged 35 to 55 with acute or convalescent COVID-19.

This clone was detected once. The J gene is TRBJ1-4, the V gene TRBV7-9; a possible D gene is TRBD1 (5 bases). Between the trimmed V and J ends, which lost 4 bases and 6 bases, there was a span of 18 bases. Germline values: CDR1 SEHNR, CDR2 FQNEAQ (reference sequence). This CDR3 has 16 amino acids. Here the CDR3 DNA reads TGTGCCAGCAGCTGGGTCGGCGGAGGGGAAGATGAAAAACTGTTTTTT. Amino acids: CASSWVGGGEDEKLFF.

The chain uses TRBV5-6 and TRBJ2-5, with D tentatively TRBD1 (6 bases). CDR3 length: 14 residues. Germline CDR1 and CDR2: SGHDT and YYEEEE. V was pared by 5 bases and J by 1 base, with 12 bases between. This chain's CDR3 is CASRLDSLQETQYF. As DNA, the CDR3 is TGTGCCAGCAGACTGGACAGCCTCCAAGAGACCCAGTACTTC.

In its sample, this clone is medium-sized. J is TRBJ2-7 and V is TRBV5-4, with 8 bases identical to TRBD1. V trimming: 7 bases; J trimming: 0 bases; junction bases outside the gene matches: 9. This CDR3 region has 15 residues. Per germline, CDR1 SGHNT and CDR2 YYREEE (reference sequence). The CDR3: CASAKTGGLSYEQYF. The CDR3 DNA reads TGTGCCAGCGCTAAAACAGGGGGTCTCTCCTACGAGCAGTACTTC.

V and J are TRBV7-9 and TRBJ2-1; D may be TRBD2 (6 bases). The CDR3 totals 14 residues. Trimming stripped 9 bases from V and 3 bases from J, with 15 bases between. Germline values: CDR1 SEHNR, CDR2 FQNEAQ (reference sequence). The CDR3 here is CASLLSGSYNEQFF. CDR3 bases: TGTGCCAGTCTATTGTCCGGGAGCTACAATGAGCAGTTCTTC.

The CDR3 DNA reads as TGTGCCAGCAGCACCCGGTTGGGCCTAGCGGGACTTGAGCAGTTCTTC. It yields the protein CASSTRLGLAGLEQFF. The chain links TRBV5-4 to TRBJ2-1; 9 bases fit TRBD2. The CDR3 sequence is 16 residues long. Per germline, CDR1 SGHNT and CDR2 YYREEE (reference sequence). Trimming removed 4 bases from V and 9 bases from J; junction bases left unmatched: 14.

This CDR3 reads CASSQGPRSRRGTDTQYF. In DNA, the CDR3 is TGCGCCAGCAGCCAAGGTCCCCGATCTCGCCGGGGCACAGATACGCAGTATTTT. The chain combines TRBV4-3 with TRBJ2-3; D call uncertain. Trimming shortened V by 1 base and J by 1 base, and 18 bases separated the two germline ends. Looked up from germline, CDR1 is LGHNA and CDR2 is YSLEER. This CDR3 has 18 amino acids.

This clone was recorded only once. This chain connects TRBV10-1 to TRBJ2-7; 7 bases align to TRBD1. The V segment lost 9 bases and the J segment 1 base; nucleotides outside the gene matches: 6. Looked up from germline, CDR1 is WNHNN and CDR2 is SYGVQD (reference sequence). The CDR3 sequence is 13 residues long. The CDR3 loop is CARRDRVSYEQYF. CDR3 nucleotides: TGCGCCAGGAGAGACAGGGTGTCCTACGAGCAGTACTTC.

V usage is TRBV10-1 and J usage is TRBJ2-1; a weak D match, TRBD2 (5 bases). The germline CDR1 and CDR2 sequences are WNHNN and SYGVQD (reference sequence). The CDR3 runs 12 residues. V was cut by 8 bases and J by 0 bases, with 5 bases left in between. The CDR3 region is CASGSSYNEQFF. CDR3 in DNA: TGCGCCAGCGGGAGCTCCTACAATGAGCAGTTCTTC.

This rearrangement joins TRBV14 to TRBJ1-6, with D unresolved. Trimming shortened V by 4 bases and J by 7 bases, and 14 bases separated the two germline ends. The CDR3 extends over 15 amino acids. Per the germline V gene, CDR1 is SGHDN and CDR2 is FVKESK. CDR3 nucleotide sequence: TGTGCCAGCAGCCCCCTCCTAGGGAGCAATTCACCCCTCCACTTT. It codes for CASSPLLGSNSPLHF.

V and J are TRBV19 and TRBJ2-1; D possibly corresponds to TRBD1 (6 bases). The CDR3 loop spans 15 amino acids. Germline V gives CDR1 LNHDA, CDR2 SQIVND (reference sequence). Trimming pared 3 bases from V and 4 bases from J, leaving 13 bases between. The CDR3: CASSMGDTHYNEQFF. CDR3 in DNA: TGTGCCAGTAGTATGGGGGACACTCATTACAATGAGCAGTTCTTC.

The chain employs TRBV5-1 and TRBJ2-6, with 7 bases that match TRBD1. Trimming took 2 bases from V and 0 from J; bases not matched to a gene: 5. Germline assignment: CDR1 SGHRS and CDR2 YFSETQ. This CDR3 comprises 17 residues. CDR3: CASSFPPGGSGANVLTF. As DNA, the CDR3 is TGCGCCAGCAGCTTCCCCCCAGGGGGCTCTGGGGCCAACGTCCTGACTTTC.

The chain joins TRBV14 to TRBJ1-6; D perhaps matches TRBD1 (5 bases). This CDR3 is 15 amino acids long. Germline V gene lookup returns CDR1 SGHDN and CDR2 FVKESK. Trimming shortened V by 3 bases and J by 8 bases, and 14 bases separated the two germline ends. CDR3 region: CASSHETARDSPLHF. CDR3 coding DNA: TGTGCCAGCAGCCACGAGACCGCCAGGGATTCACCCCTCCACTTT. The whole variable domain, remainder taken from reference TRBV14 and TRBJ1-6, is EAGVTQFPSHSVIEKGQTVTLRCDPISGHDNLYWYRRVMGKEIKFLLHFVKESKQDESGMPNNRFLAERTGGTYSTLKVQPAELEDSGVYFCASSHETARDSPLHFGNGTRLTVT.

This chain connects TRBV6-4 to TRBJ2-3, with 8 bases fitting TRBD1. V shed 7 bases, J shed 2 bases, and the junction held 8 bases outside the gene matches. The germline gives CDR1 MRHNA, CDR2 SNTAGT. The CDR3 loop spans 15 amino acids. The DNA for the CDR3 is TGTGCCAGCAAGAGAACAGGGGGAGACACAGATACGCAGTATTTT. Its translation is CASKRTGGDTDTQYF.

This chain uses TRBV25-1 with TRBJ2-7; the D gene is possibly TRBD2 (6 bases). CDR3 length equals 11 residues. V lost 4 bases and J lost 7, with 8 bases in between. The germline gives CDR1 MGHDK, CDR2 SYGVNS. CDR3 sequence reads: CASSGGGEQYF. The CDR3 coding sequence is TGTGCCAGCAGTGGTGGGGGGGAGCAGTACTTC.

The chain combines TRBV6-2 or TRBV6-3 with TRBJ2-7, with a weak D call TRBD1 (6 bases). The CDR3 loop spans 16 amino acids. With 0 bases removed from V and 5 bases from J, the gap between germline ends came to 17 bases. CDR1 is MNHEY and CDR2 is SVGEGT in the germline V gene. CDR3 in amino acids: CASSYSTGHHPDEQYF. Here the CDR3 DNA reads TGTGCCAGCAGTTACTCGACAGGACACCATCCCGACGAGCAGTACTTC.

This rearrangement joins TRBV7-6 to TRBJ2-3; 14 bases agree with TRBD2. Per germline, CDR1 SGHVS and CDR2 FNYEAQ. With V trimmed by 2 bases and J by 1 base, 5 bases remained unmatched. The CDR3 is 18 residues long. The CDR3 sequence is CASSLLRLAGGGTDTQYF. The CDR3 DNA reads as TGTGCCAGCAGCTTATTGAGACTAGCGGGAGGGGGCACAGATACGCAGTATTTT. Full variable domain (outside the CDR3, taken from reference TRBV7-6 and TRBJ2-3): GAGVSQSPRYKVTKRGQDVALRCDPISGHVSLYWYRQALGQGPEFLTYFNYEAQQDKSGLPNDRFSAERPEGSISTLTIQRTEQRDSAMYRCASSLLRLAGGGTDTQYFGPGTRLTVL.

This chain connects TRBV19 to TRBJ1-5; 9 bases are shared with TRBD1. Per germline, CDR1 LNHDA and CDR2 SQIVND (reference sequence). This CDR3 comprises 16 residues. V shed 2 bases and J 5 bases; nucleotides not matched to a gene: 7. CDR3 in amino acids: CASSITPGQGYQPQHF. The DNA of the CDR3 is TGTGCCAGTAGTATAACCCCGGGACAGGGATATCAGCCCCAGCATTTT.

This chain uses TRBV24-1 with TRBJ2-1; tentatively, D is TRBD2 (7 bases). The CDR3 sequence is 14 residues long. CDR1 KGHDR and CDR2 SFDVKD come from the germline V gene. With 2 bases removed from V and 9 bases from J, the gap between germline ends came to 13 bases. CDR3 DNA: TGTGCCACCAGTGATTCTGGGGGGGCCGGTGAGCAGTTCTTC. This sequence encodes CATSDSGGAGEQFF.

In this sample, this clone turned up once. The V and J genes are TRBV9 and TRBJ1-1; D might be TRBD1 (6 bases). Per the germline V gene, CDR1 is SGDLS and CDR2 is YYNGEE. V lost 2 bases to trimming and J lost 3 bases, with 14 bases between them. The CDR3 contains 15 residues. CDR3 sequence: CASSVGGLFDTEAFF. The CDR3 DNA follows: TGTGCCAGCAGCGTTGGGGGCCTGTTTGACACTGAAGCTTTCTTT.

The chain combines TRBV5-6 with TRBJ2-1; 9 bases map to TRBD1. Germline-derived CDR1 and CDR2 are SGHDT and YYEEEE. V dropped 6 bases and J dropped 0; count of bases not matched to a gene: 13. The CDR3 has 18 amino acids. The CDR3 reads CASILDRGRGSSYNEQFF. The DNA of the CDR3 is TGTGCCAGCATCCTGGACAGGGGACGGGGTAGCTCCTACAATGAGCAGTTCTTC. Filled out from reference TRBV5-6 and TRBJ2-1, the complete variable domain reads DAGVTQSPTHLIKTRGQQVTLRCSPKSGHDTVSWYQQALGQGPQFIFQYYEEEERQRGNFPDRFSGHQFPNYSSELNVNALLLGDSALYLCASILDRGRGSSYNEQFFGPGTRLTVL.